The present TCR beta chain was sequenced within a study of long-term antiretroviral therapy in people with HIV. Version v3.0 of the immunoSEQ assay was performed at survey level. Method: immunoSEQ multiplex PCR; TCRdb's copy keeps in-frame clones and lacks some. The table lists about 28,000 clones, about 86% of them singletons. Note on this clone: What it recognizes is unknown.

The germline V gene encodes CDR1 MNHNS and CDR2 SASEGT. The CDR3 runs to 16 residues. Trimming cost V 4 bases and J 5 bases; bases outside gene matches: 13. Whole-study findings and limits: Against controls, HIV repertoires showed narrower ranges of CDR3 length.

This receptor was obtained from a woman younger than 45 with HIV. The chain employs TRBV6-1 and TRBJ1-1, with TRBD1 matching 7 bases. The sequencing used unsorted PBMCs, collected 0.8 years after starting antiretroviral therapy. Written as DNA, the CDR3 is TGTGCCAGCAGTGCCACACCTCCGACAGGGCTTACTGAAGCTTTCTTT. Amino acid sequence: CASSATPPTGLTEAFF.